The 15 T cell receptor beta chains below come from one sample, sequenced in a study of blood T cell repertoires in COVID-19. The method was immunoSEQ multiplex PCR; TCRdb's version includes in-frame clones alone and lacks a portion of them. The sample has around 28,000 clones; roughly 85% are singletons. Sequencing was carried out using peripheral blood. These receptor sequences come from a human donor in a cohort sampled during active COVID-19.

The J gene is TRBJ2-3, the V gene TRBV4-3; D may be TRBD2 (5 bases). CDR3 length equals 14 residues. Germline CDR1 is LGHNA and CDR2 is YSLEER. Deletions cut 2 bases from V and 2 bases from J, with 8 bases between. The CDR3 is CASSQRLATDTQYF. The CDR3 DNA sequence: TGCGCCAGCAGCCAACGCCTAGCCACAGATACGCAGTATTTT.

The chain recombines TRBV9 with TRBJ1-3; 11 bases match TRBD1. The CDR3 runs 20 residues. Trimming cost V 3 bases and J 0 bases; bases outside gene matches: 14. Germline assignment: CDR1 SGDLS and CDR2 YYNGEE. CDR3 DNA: TGTGCCAGCAGCGAAACAGGACAGGGGGCCGTCGGAGGCTCTGGAAACACCATATATTTT. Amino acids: CASSETGQGAVGGSGNTIYF.

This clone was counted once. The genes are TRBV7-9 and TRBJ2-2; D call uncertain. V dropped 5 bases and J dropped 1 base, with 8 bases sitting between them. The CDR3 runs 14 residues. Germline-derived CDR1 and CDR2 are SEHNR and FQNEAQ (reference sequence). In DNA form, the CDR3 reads TGTGCCAGCAGCCCGACTGTGAACACCGGGGAGCTGTTTTTT. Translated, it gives CASSPTVNTGELFF.

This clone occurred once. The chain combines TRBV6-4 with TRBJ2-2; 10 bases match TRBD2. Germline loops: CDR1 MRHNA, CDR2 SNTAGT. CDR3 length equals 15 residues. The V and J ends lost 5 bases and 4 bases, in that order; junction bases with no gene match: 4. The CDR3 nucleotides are TGTGCCAGCAGTAAACTAGCGGGGATCACCGGGGAGCTGTTTTTT. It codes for CASSKLAGITGELFF.

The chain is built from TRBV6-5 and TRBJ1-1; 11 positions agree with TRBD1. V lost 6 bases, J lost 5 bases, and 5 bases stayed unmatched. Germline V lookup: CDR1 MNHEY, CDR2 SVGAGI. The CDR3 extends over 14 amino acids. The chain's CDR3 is CASRPDRGRTEAFF. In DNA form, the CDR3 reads TGTGCCAGCAGGCCGGACAGGGGGCGTACTGAAGCTTTCTTT.

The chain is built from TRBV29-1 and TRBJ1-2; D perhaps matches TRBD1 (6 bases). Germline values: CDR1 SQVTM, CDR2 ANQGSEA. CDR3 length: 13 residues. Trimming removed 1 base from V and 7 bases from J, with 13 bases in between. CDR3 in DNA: TGCAGCGTTGAAGGGGGGACACTTCGTGGCTACACCTTC. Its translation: CSVEGGTLRGYTF.

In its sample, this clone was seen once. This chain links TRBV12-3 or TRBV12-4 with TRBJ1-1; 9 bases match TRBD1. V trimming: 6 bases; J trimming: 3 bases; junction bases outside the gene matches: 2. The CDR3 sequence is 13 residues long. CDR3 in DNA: TGTGCCAGCAGGGGGACAGGGTACACTGAAGCTTTCTTT. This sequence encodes CASRGTGYTEAFF.

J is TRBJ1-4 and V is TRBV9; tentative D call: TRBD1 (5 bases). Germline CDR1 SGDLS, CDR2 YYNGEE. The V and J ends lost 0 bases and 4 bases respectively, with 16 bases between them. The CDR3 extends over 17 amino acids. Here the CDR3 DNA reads TGTGCCAGCAGCGTAGAGCAAGGGGACTGGAGTAATGAAAAACTGTTTTTT. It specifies CASSVEQGDWSNEKLFF. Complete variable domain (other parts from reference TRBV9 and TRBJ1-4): DSGVTQTPKHLITATGQRVTLRCSPRSGDLSVYWYQQSLDQGLQFLIQYYNGEERAKGNILERFSAQQFPDLHSELNLSSLELGDSALYFCASSVEQGDWSNEKLFFGSGTQLSVL.

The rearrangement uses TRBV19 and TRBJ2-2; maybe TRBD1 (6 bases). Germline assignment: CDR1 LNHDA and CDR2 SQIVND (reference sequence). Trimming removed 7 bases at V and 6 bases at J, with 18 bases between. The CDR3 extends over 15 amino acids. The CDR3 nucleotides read TGTGCCAGTAAATACGAAGGACAGACTTCCGGGGAGCTGTTTTTT. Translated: CASKYEGQTSGELFF.

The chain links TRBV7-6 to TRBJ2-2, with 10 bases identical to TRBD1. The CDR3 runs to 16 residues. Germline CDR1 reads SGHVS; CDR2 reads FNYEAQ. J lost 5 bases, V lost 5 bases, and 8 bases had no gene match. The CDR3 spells CASSLWTGGGTGELFF. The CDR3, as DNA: TGTGCCAGCAGCCTATGGACAGGGGGTGGTACCGGGGAGCTGTTTTTT.

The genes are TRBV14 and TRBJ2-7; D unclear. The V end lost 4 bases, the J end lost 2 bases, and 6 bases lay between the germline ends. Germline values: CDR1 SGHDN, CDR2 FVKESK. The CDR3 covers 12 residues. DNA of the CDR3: TGTGCCAGCAGCCCTACGACCTACGAGCAGTACTTC. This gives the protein CASSPTTYEQYF.

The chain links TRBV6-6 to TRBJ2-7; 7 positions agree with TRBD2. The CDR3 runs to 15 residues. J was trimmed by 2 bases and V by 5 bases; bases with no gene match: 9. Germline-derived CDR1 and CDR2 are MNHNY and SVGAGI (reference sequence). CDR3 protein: CASSAALAVAYEQYF. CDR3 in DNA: TGTGCCAGCAGTGCCGCTCTAGCGGTGGCCTACGAGCAGTACTTC.

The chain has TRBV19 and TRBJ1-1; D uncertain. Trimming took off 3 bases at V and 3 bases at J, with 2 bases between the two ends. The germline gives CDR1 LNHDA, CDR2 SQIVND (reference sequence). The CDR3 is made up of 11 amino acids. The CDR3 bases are TGTGCCAGTAGTATCTACACTGAAGCTTTCTTT. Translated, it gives CASSIYTEAFF.

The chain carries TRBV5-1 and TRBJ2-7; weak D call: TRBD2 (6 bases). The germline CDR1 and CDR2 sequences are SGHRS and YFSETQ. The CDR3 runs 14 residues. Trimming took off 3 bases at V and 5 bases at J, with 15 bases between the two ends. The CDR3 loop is CASSSSRGTDEQYF. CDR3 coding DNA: TGCGCCAGCAGCTCCTCTCGCGGGACTGACGAGCAGTACTTC.

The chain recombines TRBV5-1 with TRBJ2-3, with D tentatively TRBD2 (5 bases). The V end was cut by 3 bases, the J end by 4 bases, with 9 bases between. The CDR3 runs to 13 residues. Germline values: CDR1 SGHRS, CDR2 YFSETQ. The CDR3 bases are TGCGCCAGCAGCTCCATACTAGCAGATACGCAGTATTTT. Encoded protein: CASSSILADTQYF.